The clone carrying this TCR beta chain was observed a handful of times. This entry is derived from a study of T-cell reconstitution after alpha-beta-depleted transplantation in children. The library targeted TCRbeta and was prepared with unique molecular identifiers. MiXCR, run by TCRdb on the PCR reads, gives a single entry per CDR3 protein. The sample has more than 450,000 distinct CDR3 sequences; approximately 20% are singletons. Germline V gives CDR1 MRHNA, CDR2 SNTAGT. The CDR3 spans 16 residues. V shed 6 bases and J 7 bases; nucleotides not matched to a gene: 9. The V gene is TRBV6-4, the J gene TRBJ2-1; 13 positions agree with TRBD2. Sequencing was performed on PBMCs from the stem cell graft donor, taken from the stem cell graft. This receptor was identified in a human donor who donated a stem cell graft to a child with acute lymphoblastic leukemia. CDR3 in amino acids: CASSHRLAGGGNEQFF. The DNA for the CDR3 is TGTGCCAGCAGCCATAGACTAGCGGGAGGAGGTAATGAGCAGTTCTTC.